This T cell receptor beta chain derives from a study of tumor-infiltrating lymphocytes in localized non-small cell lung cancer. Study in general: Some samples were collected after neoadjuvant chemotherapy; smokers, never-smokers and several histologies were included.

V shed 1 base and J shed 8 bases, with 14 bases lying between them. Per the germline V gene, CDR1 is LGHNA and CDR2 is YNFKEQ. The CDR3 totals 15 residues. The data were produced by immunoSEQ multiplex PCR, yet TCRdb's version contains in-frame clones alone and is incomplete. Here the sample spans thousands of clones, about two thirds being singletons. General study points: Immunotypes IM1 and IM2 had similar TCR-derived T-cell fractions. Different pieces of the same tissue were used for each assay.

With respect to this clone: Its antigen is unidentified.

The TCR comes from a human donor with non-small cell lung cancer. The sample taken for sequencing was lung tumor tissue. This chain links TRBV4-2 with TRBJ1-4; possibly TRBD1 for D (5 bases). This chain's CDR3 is CASSQAEGETEKLFF. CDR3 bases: TGTGCCAGCAGCCAAGCGGAAGGGGAAACGGAAAAACTGTTTTTT.